This TCR beta chain was profiled in a study of shared clonotypes between healthy human individuals (TCRdb year 2020). Context from the whole study: The cohort comprised two women and a few men aged 18 to 49 years. Between about 0.94 and 8.9 billion PBMCs per donor were obtained by leukapheresis. Libraries were prepared and TCR repertoires were sequenced by different laboratories using diverse techniques, in order to increase sequencing depth and limit assay-specific biases. To estimate repertoire size and how much clonotype sharing occurs between individuals, the study deeply sequenced the blood TCR repertoires of several healthy adults. For each donor, CD4 naive and CD4 memory were each run on three plates, CD8 naive on two plates, and CD8 memory on one plate. Broader findings and caveats from the paper: Sampling was restricted to blood, and TCR repertoires in tissues likely differ from the TCR repertoires found in blood. Based on pairwise subsampling, the degree of clonotype sharing among donors was expected to be affected by sequencing depth. Because the study included only a small number of donors, the genetic and exposure-history diversity represented was limited. Rarefaction of sorted-subset datasets indicated incomplete sequencing despite the large sequencing depth. Compared with non-shared clonotypes, the clonotypes found in all four sorted-subset donors had higher generation probabilities. Naive subsets generally had larger estimated clonotype richness than memory subsets. Sharing across a handful of donors was observed for approximately 5% of naive CD4, 3.5% of naive CD8, over 2% of memory CD4, and around 0.4% of memory CD8 clonotypes.

CD8 naive samples consisted of CD45RO-negative cells that were positively selected for CCR7, yielding a CD45RA+CCR7+ population without TemRA cells. Healthy HIV-negative adults with no recently reported acute infections or vaccinations were included as donors. Every donor was a Caucasian adult living in Nashville, Tennessee, USA. Blood was collected by leukapheresis, and PBMCs were isolated by Ficoll-Histopaque density gradient centrifugation and then cryopreserved in liquid nitrogen vapor phase. Analytical flow cytometry was used to check the purity and quantity of every magnetically sorted T cell population. Each sorted fraction had its genomic DNA isolated and then quantified by UV absorbance on a Nanodrop 2000c. As regards this clone: There is no known antigen for this receptor. Base qualities are not recorded, but no much larger clone differs from it by a single base.

Reading the germline V gene gives CDR1 SQVTM and CDR2 ANQGSEA. V is shortened by 5 bases, J by 6 bases, and the region joining them spans 16 bases. Its CDR3 holds 13 amino acids, cysteine through phenylalanine. CDR3 DNA is the only sequence kept; it has 39 bases, read in frame from the first base. Using the deep immunoSEQ assay, TCR CDR3 regions were amplified from genomic DNA by multiplex PCR. Extracted genomic DNA from each cell subset was distributed evenly across all wells of several immunoSEQ 96-well plates, and each plate was treated as a replicate. For sorted subsets, approximately 190 ng genomic DNA, equal to 30,000 to 35,000 T cell genomes, was loaded into each replicate PCR. The purified libraries were quantified using a Qubit 3.0 fluorometer, sized with a Bioanalyzer 2100, and then quantified again using the KAPA Library Quantification kit. Every immunoSEQ 96-well plate was sequenced on a dedicated single-read 150-cycle Illumina NextSeq 550 flow cell. As for the authors' bioinformatics: Because only junctional sequences without quality scores were contained in the immunoSEQ output, filtering matching that applied to full-length reads could not be performed. Sequences were annotated with PyIR, a Python wrapper for IgBLAST v1.9, using IMGT germline references to assign V/J genes and CDR3. Reads were removed for weak V/J assignments (E-value above 1e-6), missing CDR3, stop codons, out-of-frame junctions, or ambiguous translated residues. V3J clonotypes were defined as sequences sharing the same inferred V gene, J gene, and CDR3 amino acid sequence. Percentage overlap between repertoires was computed as shared unique clonotypes divided by the size of the smaller repertoire. Richness of each repertoire was evaluated using RTK rarefaction, the Chao1 estimator, and Recon v2.1 estimates of unobserved clonotypes. OLGA was used to compute generation probabilities for all TCRbeta clonotypes that the gDNA method yielded from a handful of donors. The table comes from immuneACCESS by way of TCRdb, which keeps in-frame sequences with V and J called. Part of the clones is missing from these tables; in studies checked, under half for an unresolved V gene and the rest for unknown reasons. V and J calls and clone size come straight from that table; D and trimming were deduced from the DNA. The sample yields millions of clones; about 95% were counted once. Jointly, the top ten make up around 1.1% of the sample.

The sequencing input was naive CD8+ T cells sorted from blood. This specimen's cell subset or site label, per the study, means: CD45RA+CCR7+. This chain joins TRBV29-1 to TRBJ1-2, with TRBD1 as a weak D call on 5 bases. The receptor's source is a man aged 18 to 30 in good health. The DNA reads as follows: TGCAGCGTTACCGATACAGGAGCCAATGGCTACACCTTC. This is translated as CSVTDTGANGYTF.